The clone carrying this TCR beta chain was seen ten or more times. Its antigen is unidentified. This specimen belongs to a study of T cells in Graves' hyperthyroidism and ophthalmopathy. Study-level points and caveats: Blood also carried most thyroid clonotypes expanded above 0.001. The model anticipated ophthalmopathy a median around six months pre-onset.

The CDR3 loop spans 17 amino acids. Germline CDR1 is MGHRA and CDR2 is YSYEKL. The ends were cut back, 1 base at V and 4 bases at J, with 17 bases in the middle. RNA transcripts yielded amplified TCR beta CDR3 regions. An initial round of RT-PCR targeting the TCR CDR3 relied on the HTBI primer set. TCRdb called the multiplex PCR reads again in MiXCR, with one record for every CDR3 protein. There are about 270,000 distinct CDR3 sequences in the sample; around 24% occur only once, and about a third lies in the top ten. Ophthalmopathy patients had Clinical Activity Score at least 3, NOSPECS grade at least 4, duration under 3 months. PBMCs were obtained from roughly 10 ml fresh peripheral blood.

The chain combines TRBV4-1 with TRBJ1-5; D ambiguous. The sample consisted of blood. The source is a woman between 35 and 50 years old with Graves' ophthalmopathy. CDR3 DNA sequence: TGCGCCAGCAGCCAAGGATTACAGCACTCGGATAATCAGCCCCAGCATTTT. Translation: CASSQGLQHSDNQPQHF.